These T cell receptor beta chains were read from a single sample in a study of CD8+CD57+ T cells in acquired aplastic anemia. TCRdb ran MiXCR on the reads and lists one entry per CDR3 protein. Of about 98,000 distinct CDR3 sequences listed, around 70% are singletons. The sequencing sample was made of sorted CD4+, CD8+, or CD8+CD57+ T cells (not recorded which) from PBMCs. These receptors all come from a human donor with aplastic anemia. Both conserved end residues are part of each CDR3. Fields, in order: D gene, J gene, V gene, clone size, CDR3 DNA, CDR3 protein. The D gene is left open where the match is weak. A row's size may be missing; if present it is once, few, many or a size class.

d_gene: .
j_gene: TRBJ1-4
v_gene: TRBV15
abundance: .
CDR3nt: TGTGCCACCAGCAGAGATGCGGGGGCAGGGGAAAAACTGTTTTTT
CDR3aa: CATSRDAGAGEKLFF

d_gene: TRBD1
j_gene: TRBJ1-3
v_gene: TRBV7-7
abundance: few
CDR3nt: TGTGCTAGCAGCTTCACGCAGGGGGCAAGGGGAAACACCATATATTTT
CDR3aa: CASSFTQGARGNTIYF

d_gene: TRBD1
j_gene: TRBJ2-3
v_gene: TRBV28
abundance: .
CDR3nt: TGTGCCAGCAGTTCTCTCGCCGGGGACAGGGGCGAAATCACAGATACGCAGTATTTT
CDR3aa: CASSSLAGDRGEITDTQYF

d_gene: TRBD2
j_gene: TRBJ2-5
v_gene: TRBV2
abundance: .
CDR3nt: TGTGCCAGCAGTGTAGAGCGGGGACAAGAGACCCAGTACTTC
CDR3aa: CASSVERGQETQYF

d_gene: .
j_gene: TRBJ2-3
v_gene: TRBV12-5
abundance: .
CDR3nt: TGTGCTAGTGGCCTAGACACAGATACGCAGTATTTC
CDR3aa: CASGLDTDTQYF

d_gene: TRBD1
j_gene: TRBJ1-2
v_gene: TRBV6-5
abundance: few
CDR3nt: TGTGCCAGCAGTTTACAGACAGGGGCGATCTATGGCTACACCTTC
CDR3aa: CASSLQTGAIYGYTF

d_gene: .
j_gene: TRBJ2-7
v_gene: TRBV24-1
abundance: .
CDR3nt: TGTGCCACCAGTGATTTGCTGGAGCCCTACGAGCAGTACTTC
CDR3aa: CATSDLLEPYEQYF

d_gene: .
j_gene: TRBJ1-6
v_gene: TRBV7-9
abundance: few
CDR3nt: TGTGCCAGCAGCCGCGACAGGCCCGTTTCACCCCTCCACTTT
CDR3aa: CASSRDRPVSPLHF

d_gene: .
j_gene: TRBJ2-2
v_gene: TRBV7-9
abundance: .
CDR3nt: TGTGCCAGCAGCTTAGCGCGGTTGGAGGAGCTGTTTTTT
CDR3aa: CASSLARLEELFF

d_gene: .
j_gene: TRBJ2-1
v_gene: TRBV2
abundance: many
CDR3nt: TGTGCCAGCAGTGAAGGGCGGCGATCCTACAATGAGCAGTTCTTC
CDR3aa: CASSEGRRSYNEQFF

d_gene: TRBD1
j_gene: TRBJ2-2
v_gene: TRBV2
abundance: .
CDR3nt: TGTGCCAGCAGTGAAGAGCTCGGACAGGGGTCCGGGGAGCTGTTTTTT
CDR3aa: CASSEELGQGSGELFF

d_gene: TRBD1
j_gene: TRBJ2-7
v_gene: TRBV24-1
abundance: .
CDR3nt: TGTGCCACCAGTGATGTGACAGGGGACGCCTATGAGCAGTACTTC
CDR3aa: CATSDVTGDAYEQYF

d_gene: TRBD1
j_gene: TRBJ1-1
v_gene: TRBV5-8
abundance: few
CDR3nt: TGTGCCAGCAGCTTGGGGACAGGTAGACGCGCTGAAGCTTTCTTT
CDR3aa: CASSLGTGRRAEAFF

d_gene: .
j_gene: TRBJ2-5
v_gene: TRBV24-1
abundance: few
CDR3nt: TGTGCCACCAGAAAGTACCCGGAGGGGTCCAACGGAGAGACCCAGTACTTC
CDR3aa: CATRKYPEGSNGETQYF

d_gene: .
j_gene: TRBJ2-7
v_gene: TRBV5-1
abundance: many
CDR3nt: TGCGCCAGCAGCTTGGCCTCGGGAAGTTACGAGCAGTACTTC
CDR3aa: CASSLASGSYEQYF

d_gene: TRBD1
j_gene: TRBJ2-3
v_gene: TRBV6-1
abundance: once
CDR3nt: TGTGCCAGCAGCCCCGGGACAGGGAGGGGGGATACGCAGTATTTT
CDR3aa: CASSPGTGRGDTQYF

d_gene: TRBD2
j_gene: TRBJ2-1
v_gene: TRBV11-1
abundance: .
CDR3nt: TGTGCCAGCAGCTCCAGCGGGAGCCCCTACAATGAGCAGTTCTTC
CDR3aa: CASSSSGSPYNEQFF

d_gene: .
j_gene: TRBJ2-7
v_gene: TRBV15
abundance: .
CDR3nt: TGTGCCACTAGCAGAGAGTCGGACTACACCTACGAGCAGTACTTC
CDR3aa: CATSRESDYTYEQYF

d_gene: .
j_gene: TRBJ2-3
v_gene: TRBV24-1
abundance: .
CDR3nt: TGTGCCACCAGTGATTTGGGGCAGGGAAATTCGGATACGCAGTATTTT
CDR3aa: CATSDLGQGNSDTQYF

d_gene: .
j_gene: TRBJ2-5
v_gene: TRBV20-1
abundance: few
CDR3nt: TGCAGTGCTCAAGCCTCCGCAGAGACCCAGTACTTC
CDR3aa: CSAQASAETQYF

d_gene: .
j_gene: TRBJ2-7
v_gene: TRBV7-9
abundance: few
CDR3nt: TGTGCCAGCAGCTCCCAAATAGGGTACGAGCAGTACTTC
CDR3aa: CASSSQIGYEQYF

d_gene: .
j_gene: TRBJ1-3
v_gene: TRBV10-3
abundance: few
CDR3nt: TGTGCCATCAGAGGCCGGGACAATGGAAACACCATATATTTT
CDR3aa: CAIRGRDNGNTIYF

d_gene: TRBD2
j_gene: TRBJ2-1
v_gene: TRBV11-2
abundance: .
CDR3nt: TGTGCCAGCAGCCGCAGCGGGAAGTCAACCTACAATGAGCAGTTCTTC
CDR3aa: CASSRSGKSTYNEQFF

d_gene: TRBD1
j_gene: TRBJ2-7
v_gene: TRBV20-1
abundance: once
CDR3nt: TGCAGTGCTAGAGATCAAAGGGGGCTCGAGCAGTACTTC
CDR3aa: CSARDQRGLEQYF

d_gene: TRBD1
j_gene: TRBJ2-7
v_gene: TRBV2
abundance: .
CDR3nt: TGTGCCAGCAGTAAGGACAGGGGCCACGAGCAGTACTTC
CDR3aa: CASSKDRGHEQYF

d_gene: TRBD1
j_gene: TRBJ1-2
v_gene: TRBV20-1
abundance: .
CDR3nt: TGCAGTGCTAGGAGCGACGGACAGGGTGGCTACACCTTC
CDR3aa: CSARSDGQGGYTF

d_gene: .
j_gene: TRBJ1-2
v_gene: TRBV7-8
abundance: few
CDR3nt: TGTGCCAGCAGCTTGAGCCGGAATGGCTACACCTTC
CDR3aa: CASSLSRNGYTF

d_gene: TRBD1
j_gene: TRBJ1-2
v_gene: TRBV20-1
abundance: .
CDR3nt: TGCAGTGCTAGGGGCAGGGGGGACTATGGCTACACCTTC
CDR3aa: CSARGRGDYGYTF

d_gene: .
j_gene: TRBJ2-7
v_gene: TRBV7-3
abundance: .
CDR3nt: TGTGCCAGCAGCCCGCGCGAGTACGAGCAGTACTTC
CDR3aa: CASSPREYEQYF

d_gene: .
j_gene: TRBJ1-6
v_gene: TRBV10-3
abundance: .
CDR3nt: TGTGCCATCAGCGCTATAGACAGTGGGTCACCCCTCCACTTT
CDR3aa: CAISAIDSGSPLHF

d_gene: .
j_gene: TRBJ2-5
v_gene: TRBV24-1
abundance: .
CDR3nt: TGTGCCACCAGTGATAACGTCGGTATCCCCCAGTACTTC
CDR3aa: CATSDNVGIPQYF

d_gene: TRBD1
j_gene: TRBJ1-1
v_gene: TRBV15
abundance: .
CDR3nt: TGTGCCACCAGCTCCGGACCGGGACAGCGATTT
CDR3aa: CATSSGPGQRF

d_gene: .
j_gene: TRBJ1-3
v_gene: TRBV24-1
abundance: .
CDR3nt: TGTGCCACCAGGGCCGGGGCTGGAAACACCATATATTTT
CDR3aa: CATRAGAGNTIYF

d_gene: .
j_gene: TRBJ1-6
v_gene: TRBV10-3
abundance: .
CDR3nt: TGTGCCATCATGGACGGAGACTATAATTCACCCCTCCACTTT
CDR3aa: CAIMDGDYNSPLHF

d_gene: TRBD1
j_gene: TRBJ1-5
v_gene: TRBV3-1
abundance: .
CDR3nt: TGTGCCAGCAGCCCGGGACAGGGAGGAGGTCAGCCCCAGCATTTT
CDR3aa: CASSPGQGGGQPQHF

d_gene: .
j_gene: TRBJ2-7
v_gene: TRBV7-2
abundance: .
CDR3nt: TGTGCCAGCAGCCAAATATTCTACGAGCAGTACTTC
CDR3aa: CASSQIFYEQYF

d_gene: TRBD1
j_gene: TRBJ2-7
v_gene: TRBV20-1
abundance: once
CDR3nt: TGCAGTGCTCGGCACGCAAGAGGACAGGGGGCTTACGAGCAGTACTTC
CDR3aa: CSARHARGQGAYEQYF

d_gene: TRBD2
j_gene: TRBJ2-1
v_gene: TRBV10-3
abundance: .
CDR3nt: TGTGCCATCTCTCCTCGGACTAGCGGGAGTAATGAGCAGTTCTTC
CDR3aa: CAISPRTSGSNEQFF

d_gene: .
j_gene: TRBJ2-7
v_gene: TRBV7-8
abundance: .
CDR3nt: TGTGCCAGCAGCGGCCGGGACACAGCCTCCTACGAGCAGTACTTC
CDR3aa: CASSGRDTASYEQYF

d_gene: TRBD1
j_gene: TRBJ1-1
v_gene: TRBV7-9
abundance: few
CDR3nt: TGTGCCAGCAGCTTGGACAGGGAGACTGAAGCTTTCTTT
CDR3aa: CASSLDRETEAFF

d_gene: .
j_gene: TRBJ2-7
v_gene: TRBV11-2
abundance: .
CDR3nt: TGTGCCAGCAGCATCGACCTGGGTCAACGGGGGCACGAGCAGTACTTC
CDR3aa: CASSIDLGQRGHEQYF

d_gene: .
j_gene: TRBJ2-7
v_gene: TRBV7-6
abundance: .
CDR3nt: TGTGCCAGCAGCCCCGGGGCAGGGTACGAGCAGTACTTC
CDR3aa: CASSPGAGYEQYF

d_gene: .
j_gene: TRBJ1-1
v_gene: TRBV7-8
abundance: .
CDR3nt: TGTGCCAGCAGCTTAGGGGGAGTCGCTGAAGCTTTCTTT
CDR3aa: CASSLGGVAEAFF

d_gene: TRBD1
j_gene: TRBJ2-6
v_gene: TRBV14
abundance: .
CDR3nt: TGTGCCAGCAGCGCACAGGGGGCTGGGGCCAACGTCCTGACTTTC
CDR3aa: CASSAQGAGANVLTF

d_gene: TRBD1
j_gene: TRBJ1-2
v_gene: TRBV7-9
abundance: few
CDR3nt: TGTGCCAGCAGCTCAAAGGGACAGGACTATGGCTACACCTTC
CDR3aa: CASSSKGQDYGYTF

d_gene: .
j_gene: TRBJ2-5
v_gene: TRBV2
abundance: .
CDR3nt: TGTGCCAGCAGTGGAGGCAGAAGAGCTCAAGAGACCCAGTACTTC
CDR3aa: CASSGGRRAQETQYF

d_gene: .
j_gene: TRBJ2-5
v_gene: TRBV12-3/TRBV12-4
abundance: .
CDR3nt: TGTGCCAGCAGTTTAAGTGGGGGGCGGGAGACCCAGTACTTC
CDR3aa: CASSLSGGRETQYF

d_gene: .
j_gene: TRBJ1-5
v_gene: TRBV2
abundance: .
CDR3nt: TGTGCCAGCAGTGTCAGCGGGGTCAATCAGCCCCAGCATTTT
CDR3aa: CASSVSGVNQPQHF

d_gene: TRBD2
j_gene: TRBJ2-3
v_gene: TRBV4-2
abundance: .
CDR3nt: TGTGCCAGCAGCACGACTAGCGGCAGGACCACAGATACGCAGTATTTT
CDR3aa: CASSTTSGRTTDTQYF

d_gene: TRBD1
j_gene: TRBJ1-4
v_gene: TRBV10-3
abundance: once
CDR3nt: TGTGCCATCAGTGCGCGACAGGGGAGAGACGAACTGTTTTTT
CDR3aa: CAISARQGRDELFF

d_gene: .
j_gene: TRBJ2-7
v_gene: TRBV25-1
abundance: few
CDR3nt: TGTGCCAGCAGTGAATTGGGGGGTCTTAGCTCCTACGAGCAGTACTTC
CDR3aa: CASSELGGLSSYEQYF